The next 6 T cell receptor beta chains were all read from a single sample in a study of control samples from healthy donors and cancer patients (dated by TCRdb to about 2020). Preparation of the library involved the immunoSEQ multiplex PCR assay. TCRdb took over this immuneACCESS table, retaining in-frame rearrangements with V and J assigned. Such tables are incomplete; in checked studies, under half of the missing clones stem from an unresolved V gene, and the remainder is unexplained. This sample comprises some 97,000 clones, roughly nine tenths of them detected only once. 15% to 20% of the sample is taken by the ten largest. Sequenced input: blood. Receptors originate from a woman aged 50 to 60 in good health.

The genes are TRBV28 and TRBJ2-2, with 12 bases that match TRBD2. The CDR3 sequence is 15 residues long. The junction had 5 bases not matched to a gene; V was cut back by 8 bases and J by 4 bases. Germline V gives CDR1 MDHEN, CDR2 SYDVKM. CDR3 sequence (DNA): TGTGCCAGCCGACTAGCGGGAGTGTTCACCGGGGAGCTGTTTTTT. As protein: CASRLAGVFTGELFF.

The chain uses TRBV7-6 and TRBJ1-1; D is unclear. V lost 5 bases, J lost 1 base, and 14 bases lay in between. Germline CDR1 SGHVS, CDR2 FNYEAQ. This CDR3 spans 15 amino acids. Written as DNA, the CDR3 is TGTGCCAGCAGCCCCTTTGTAACCAAGAACACTGAAGCTTTCTTT. This translates into CASSPFVTKNTEAFF.

The chain is built from TRBV6-6 and TRBJ2-5, with 8 bases fitting TRBD1. There are 14 residues in the CDR3. Germline assignment: CDR1 MNHNY and CDR2 SVGAGI (reference sequence). Unmatched junction bases numbered 6, after V lost 5 bases and J lost 4 bases. The CDR3 bases are TGTGCCAGCAGTAGCGACAGGGGAGGAGAGACCCAGTACTTC. Its protein product is CASSSDRGGETQYF.

The rearrangement links TRBV4-2 to TRBJ2-5; D not resolved. V lost 1 base, J lost 1 base, and 7 bases lay in between. Germline V CDR1 and CDR2: LGHNA, YNFKEQ. This CDR3 is built from 14 residues. In DNA, the CDR3 is TGTGCCAGCAGCCAAGGGCAGCCCCAAGAGACCCAGTACTTC. Encoded protein: CASSQGQPQETQYF.

The rearrangement links TRBV18 to TRBJ1-1; unclear D gene. This CDR3 contains 13 residues. Trimming stripped 3 bases from V and 6 bases from J, with 11 bases between. Germline V gene sequence: CDR1 KGHSH, CDR2 LQKENI. The CDR3 is CASSPDMGAEAFF. In DNA, the CDR3 is TGTGCCAGCTCACCGGATATGGGCGCTGAAGCTTTCTTT.

The chain combines TRBV7-9 with TRBJ1-5, with D tentatively TRBD1 (6 bases). Germline CDR1 and CDR2: SEHNR and FQNEAQ (reference sequence). V was trimmed by 6 bases and J by 7 bases, leaving 16 bases between them. There are 14 residues in the CDR3. CDR3 bases: TGTGCCAGCAGTCCCCCGGGGACAAACCAGCCCCAGCATTTT. It specifies CASSPPGTNQPQHF. The whole variable domain, remainder taken from reference TRBV7-9 and TRBJ1-5, is DTGVSQNPRHKITKRGQNVTFRCDPISEHNRLYWYRQTLGQGPEFLTYFQNEAQLEKSRLLSDRFSAERPKGSFSTLEIQRTEQGDSAMYLCASSPPGTNQPQHFGDGTRLSIL.